This T cell receptor beta chain was found in a study of blood T cell repertoires in COVID-19. Study summary: Acute and convalescent COVID-19 specimens originated in the United States, Italy and Spain. The cDNA or gDNA used as material had been derived from T cells, B-cell-depleted T cells, or PBMCs.

Per the germline V gene, CDR1 is MGHRA and CDR2 is YSYEKL. The CDR3 has 15 residues. V lost 0 bases and J lost 3, with 11 bases in between. Per the authors' pipeline: Amplifying reference gene primers gave estimates of nucleated cell counts. Produced via immunoSEQ multiplex PCR; TCRdb's table is partial and in-frame only. Clone size and V and J calls were adopted from that table, with D and trimming inferred from the DNA. The sample has 200,000 to 250,000 clones; roughly 81% are singletons. Sequencing used peripheral blood. The rearrangement uses TRBV4-1 and TRBJ1-2; weak D call: TRBD1 (6 bases). The source is a man between 40 and 49 years old with acute or convalescent COVID-19. CDR3 loop: CASSQEGAGDYGYTF. CDR3 in DNA: TGCGCCAGCAGCCAAGAAGGTGCAGGGGACTATGGCTACACCTTC.